This TCR beta chain stems from a study of blood T cell repertoires in COVID-19. Study summary: COVID-19 samples from acute and convalescent phases originated in the United States, Italy and Spain. PBMCs, B-cell-depleted T cells, or T cells were the source of the cDNA or gDNA that made up the material.

Only a few counts were recorded for this clone. V trimming: 5 bases; J trimming: 1 base; junction bases outside the gene matches: 6. The CDR3 sequence is 15 residues long. Germline assignment: CDR1 SQVTM and CDR2 ANQGSEA. How the authors handled the data: By means of reference gene primer amplification, nucleated cell counts were estimated. Produced via immunoSEQ multiplex PCR; TCRdb's table is partial and in-frame only. V and J calls and clone size are as listed in that table; D and trimming were resolved from the DNA. The sample contains over 55,000 clones, roughly three quarters of which appear only once.

This sequence was found in a human donor in a cohort sampled during active COVID-19. The sequenced material came from peripheral blood. J is TRBJ2-3 and V is TRBV29-1, with 10 positions matching TRBD2. CDR3 loop: CSVHGGTSGTDTQYF. The CDR3 DNA reads TGCAGCGTTCACGGGGGGACTAGCGGCACAGATACGCAGTATTTT.